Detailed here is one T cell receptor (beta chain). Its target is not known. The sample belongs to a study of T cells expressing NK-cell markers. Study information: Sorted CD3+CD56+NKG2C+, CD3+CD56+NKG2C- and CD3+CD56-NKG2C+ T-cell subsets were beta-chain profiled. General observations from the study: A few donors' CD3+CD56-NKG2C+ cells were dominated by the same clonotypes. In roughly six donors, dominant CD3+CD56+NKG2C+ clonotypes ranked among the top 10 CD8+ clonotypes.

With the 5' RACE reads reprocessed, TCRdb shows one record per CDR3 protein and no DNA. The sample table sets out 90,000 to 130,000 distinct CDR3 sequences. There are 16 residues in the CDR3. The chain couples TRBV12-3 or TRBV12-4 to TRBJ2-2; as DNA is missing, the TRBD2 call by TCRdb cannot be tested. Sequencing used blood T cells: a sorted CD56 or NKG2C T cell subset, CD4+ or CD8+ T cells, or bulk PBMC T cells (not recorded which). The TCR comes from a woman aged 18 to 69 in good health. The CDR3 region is CASSPGEGGDTGELFF.